A single sample is the source of the 21 T cell receptor beta chains below, sequenced in a study of a mutant IDH1 vaccine in newly diagnosed glioma. No cognate antigen is known for these TCRs. Only in-frame clones appear in the TCRdb table, and some are missing; sequencing was by immunoSEQ multiplex PCR. The table has some 51,000 clones, 78% seen once; the top ten hold 5.2%. Time point indicated: week 5, during vaccination. Doses comprised 300 ug of mutant IDH1 20-mer peptide each, plus topical imiquimod. This specimen consisted of PBMCs, obtained from a glioma patient whose treatment included an IDH1 peptide vaccine. The source is a man aged 50 or older with glioma.

This clone has only a few counts. The V gene is TRBV2, the J gene TRBJ1-1; 7 bases are a match to TRBD1. Unmatched junction bases numbered 14, after V lost 11 bases and J lost 8 bases. This CDR3 comprises 13 residues. Germline V gene sequence: CDR1 SNHLY, CDR2 FYNNEI. For the CDR3, the DNA is TGTGCCCGACTCGACAGGGACCCAACCGAAGCTTTCTTT. Protein sequence: CARLDRDPTEAFF.

V and J are TRBV5-1 and TRBJ2-5, with 9 bases aligning to TRBD2. The CDR3 covers 18 residues. In germline, CDR1 is SGHRS, CDR2 YFSETQ. V gave up 2 bases and J gave up 1 base; unmatched junction bases: 12. The CDR3 reads CASSFRPSSGGFQETQYF. The CDR3 DNA reads TGCGCCAGCAGCTTCCGCCCAAGTAGCGGGGGTTTCCAAGAGACCCAGTACTTC.

This clone was found many times. The rearrangement links TRBV10-3 to TRBJ1-1; D is uncertain. The V and J ends lost 10 bases and 3 bases respectively, with 12 bases between them. Germline V gene data show CDR1 as ENHRY and CDR2 as SYGVKD. CDR3 length equals 12 residues. The CDR3 loop is CASAPDDTEAFF. Here the CDR3 DNA reads TGTGCCAGCGCCCCAGATGACACTGAAGCTTTCTTT.

The rearrangement uses TRBV9 and TRBJ1-2, with D unresolved. CDR1 SGDLS and CDR2 YYNGEE come from the germline V gene. The CDR3 runs to 12 residues. Trimming shortened V by 4 bases and J by 8 bases, and 12 bases separated the two germline ends. CDR3: CASSPVGLGYTF. CDR3 nucleotide sequence: TGTGCCAGCAGCCCGGTAGGACTCGGCTACACCTTC.

CDR3: CASRRGHQPQHF. The DNA for the CDR3 is TGTGCCAGCAGACGGGGGCATCAGCCCCAGCATTTT. The chain couples TRBV7-2 to TRBJ1-5; D is perhaps TRBD1 (6 bases). This CDR3 contains 12 residues. The ends were cut back, 6 bases at V and 5 bases at J, with 8 bases in the middle. Germline V gives CDR1 SGHTA, CDR2 FQGNSA.

The chain employs TRBV6-6 and TRBJ2-7; D not certain. Trimming cost V 4 bases and J 2 bases, with 9 bases left between them. The germline V gene encodes CDR1 MNHNY and CDR2 SVGAGI (reference sequence). This CDR3 has 13 amino acids. CDR3 coding DNA: TGTGCCAGCAGTTCGGACCTGACCTACGAGCAGTACTTC. The encoded protein is CASSSDLTYEQYF.

J is TRBJ2-1 and V is TRBV11-1; D tentatively reads TRBD1 or TRBD2 (5 bases each). Trimming removed 5 bases at V and 10 bases at J, with 9 bases between. The CDR3 has 11 amino acids. CDR1 is SGHAT, CDR2 FQDESV, per germline (reference sequence). CDR3: CASSLGTEQFF. The CDR3 DNA follows: TGTGCCAGCAGCCTCGGGACCGAGCAGTTCTTC.

V usage is TRBV9 and J usage is TRBJ2-7, with 9 positions matching TRBD1. Looked up from germline, CDR1 is SGDLS and CDR2 is YYNGEE. Unmatched junction bases numbered 7, after V lost 4 bases and J lost 5 bases. CDR3 length: 14 amino acids. Written as DNA, the CDR3 is TGTGCCAGCAGCTCCGGGACAGGGTACAACGAGCAGTACTTC. This translates into CASSSGTGYNEQYF.

This chain uses TRBV6-6 with TRBJ1-2; tentative D call: TRBD1 (5 bases). Germline CDR1 and CDR2: MNHNY and SVGAGI (reference sequence). Trimming removed 6 bases at V and 4 bases at J, with 18 bases between. This CDR3 is built from 15 residues. CDR3 region: CASSQPGAAGYGYTF. CDR3 nucleotides: TGTGCCAGCAGCCAACCCGGGGCCGCGGGCTATGGCTACACCTTC.

This clone was counted only a few times. The V call is TRBV19, the J call TRBJ1-1, with unresolved D. Germline assignment: CDR1 LNHDA and CDR2 SQIVND (reference sequence). The CDR3 length is 14 residues. Trimming took 0 bases from V and 0 from J, leaving 5 bases between them. CDR3 amino acids: CASSIDGVNTEAFF. As DNA, the CDR3 is TGTGCCAGTAGTATAGATGGGGTGAACACTGAAGCTTTCTTT.

The V call is TRBV5-4, the J call TRBJ2-3; TRBD1 might be the D (5 bases). Germline lookup yields CDR1 SGHNT and CDR2 YYREEE (reference sequence). The CDR3 loop spans 15 amino acids. V was clipped by 0 bases and J by 2 bases, with 10 bases between them. The CDR3 DNA follows: TGTGCCAGCAGCTTGGAACGACAGAACACAGATACGCAGTATTTT. Residues: CASSLERQNTDTQYF.

The rearrangement joins TRBV30 to TRBJ2-7; D is ambiguous. Looked up from germline, CDR1 is GTSNPN and CDR2 is SVGIG (reference sequence). Trimming stripped 0 bases from V and 2 bases from J, with 14 bases between. The CDR3 totals 15 residues. CDR3 sequence: CAWSVRIHNPYEQYF. The CDR3, as DNA: TGTGCCTGGAGTGTACGTATTCACAACCCCTACGAGCAGTACTTC.

The CDR3 loop is CAWNRDRATEAFF. The CDR3 DNA sequence: TGTGCCTGGAATAGGGACAGGGCCACTGAAGCTTTCTTT. V gene TRBV30 combines with J gene TRBJ1-1, with TRBD1 matching over 9 bases. The CDR3 is made up of 13 amino acids. Trimming cost V 4 bases and J 4 bases; bases outside gene matches: 4. CDR1 and CDR2 from the germline V gene are GTSNPN and SVGIG (reference sequence).

This clone appeared a few times. The V call is TRBV19, the J call TRBJ2-7; 7 nucleotides agree with TRBD2. The germline V gene encodes CDR1 LNHDA and CDR2 SQIVND (reference sequence). This CDR3 is built from 16 residues. The ends lost 4 bases at V and 5 bases at J; junction bases unmatched: 14. Here the CDR3 DNA reads TGTGCCAGTAGTACTTTCTCTACCGGACTAGGGGACGAGCAGTACTTC. It codes for CASSTFSTGLGDEQYF.

This clone was detected only a few times. The genes are TRBV7-9 and TRBJ1-1, with TRBD1 matching over 7 bases. CDR3 length: 14 residues. V was clipped by 5 bases and J by 4 bases; unmatched bases: 7. Germline assignment: CDR1 SEHNR and CDR2 FQNEAQ (reference sequence). The CDR3 sequence: CASSQTGIGTEAFF. DNA of the CDR3: TGTGCCAGCAGCCAGACAGGGATCGGCACTGAAGCTTTCTTT.

This chain connects TRBV6-1 to TRBJ1-1; the D gene is possibly TRBD1 (6 bases). The V and J ends lost 4 bases and 2 bases respectively, with 8 bases between them. CDR1 and CDR2 (germline): MNHNS, SASEGT. This CDR3 comprises 13 residues. The CDR3 DNA is TGTGCCAGCAGTGGGACAGTAAACACTGAAGCTTTCTTT. Amino acids: CASSGTVNTEAFF.

The genes are TRBV10-1 and TRBJ2-3, with D unresolved. From germline, CDR1 is WNHNN and CDR2 SYGVQD (reference sequence). CDR3 length: 16 amino acids. V gave up 0 bases and J gave up 2 bases, with 12 bases separating them. The CDR3 sequence: CASSESTLAPTDTQYF. For the CDR3, the DNA is TGCGCCAGCAGTGAGTCGACTTTAGCTCCCACAGATACGCAGTATTTT.

This rearrangement joins TRBV28 to TRBJ1-5; possible D gene TRBD1, 6 bases. In germline, CDR1 is MDHEN, CDR2 SYDVKM. V lost 5 bases and J lost 7, with 21 bases in between. This CDR3 is built from 16 residues. The CDR3 reads CASSRAWGAQGQPQHF. In DNA form, the CDR3 reads TGTGCCAGCAGTCGGGCCTGGGGGGCCCAAGGGCAGCCCCAGCATTTT.

CDR3 DNA: TGTGCCAGCAGCTTGACGAATGAAGCTTTCTTT. Translating gives CASSLTNEAFF. This chain uses TRBV7-9 with TRBJ1-1; D call uncertain. Trimming took 3 bases from V and 7 from J, leaving 6 bases between them. The CDR3 extends over 11 amino acids. Germline assignment: CDR1 SEHNR and CDR2 FQNEAQ (reference sequence).

CDR3 in amino acids: CAWSGAGTDTQYF. DNA for the CDR3: TGTGCCTGGAGTGGGGCCGGCACAGATACGCAGTATTTT. The J gene is TRBJ2-3, the V gene TRBV30; no clear D. The V end was cut by 1 base, the J end by 1 base, with 6 bases between. This CDR3 spans 13 amino acids. Per germline, CDR1 GTSNPN and CDR2 SVGIG (reference sequence).

The CDR3: CASSLESPQWETQYF. The CDR3 DNA follows: TGCGCCAGCAGCTTGGAGAGCCCCCAGTGGGAGACCCAGTACTTC. The chain recombines TRBV5-1 with TRBJ2-5, with D unclear. V was cut by 0 bases and J by 5 bases, with 14 bases left in between. The CDR3 extends over 15 amino acids. Looked up from germline, CDR1 is SGHRS and CDR2 is YFSETQ.